Each of the 13 T cell receptor beta chains below was sequenced from the same sample in a study of CD8 T cells in ankylosing spondylitis. TCRdb reanalysed the 5' RACE reads using MiXCR and keeps one entry per CDR3 protein. The table includes around 230,000 distinct CDR3 sequences, over 7% detected once. Sequencing input: blood, either unsorted or a sorted T cell fraction (not recorded which). The origin of the receptors is a female donor with ankylosing spondylitis or in good health (not recorded which).

This clonotype has just a few counts. The rearrangement uses TRBV7-8 and TRBJ1-2; the match to TRBD1 covers 11 bases. The CDR3 is made up of 14 amino acids. Unmatched junction bases numbered 5, after V lost 5 bases and J lost 6 bases. In germline, CDR1 is SGHVS, CDR2 FQNEAQ. The CDR3 DNA sequence: TGTGCCAGCAGCGGACAGGGGGCGATCAATGGCTACACCTTC. It yields the protein CASSGQGAINGYTF.

This clonotype was seen ten or more times. The chain carries TRBV20-1 and TRBJ2-5; perhaps TRBD2 as D (6 bases). The CDR3 is 14 residues long. CDR1 and CDR2 from the germline V gene are DFQATT and SNEGSKA (reference sequence). V was trimmed by 6 bases and J by 4 bases, leaving 18 bases between them. CDR3 amino acids: CSARDSRPGETQYF. DNA for the CDR3: TGCAGTGCAAGGGACTCCCGCCCGGGAGAGACCCAGTACTTC.

This clonotype was counted ten times or more. The rearrangement links TRBV19 to TRBJ1-1, with 8 positions matching TRBD1. V was clipped by 3 bases and J by 3 bases; unmatched bases: 3. CDR1 is LNHDA and CDR2 is SQIVND in the germline V gene (reference sequence). This CDR3 contains 14 residues. CDR3 bases: TGTGCCAGTAGTATCAACAGGGGGGACACTGAAGCTTTCTTT. Translation: CASSINRGDTEAFF.

This clonotype was seen ten or more times. This chain connects TRBV10-3 to TRBJ2-1, with 7 positions matching TRBD2. V was clipped by 10 bases and J by 6 bases; unmatched bases: 18. The length of the CDR3 is 16 residues. Germline CDR1 ENHRY, CDR2 SYGVKD. DNA for the CDR3: TGTGCCAGCCGGGTAGGGGAGGGGAGTTTTTTCAATGAGCAGTTCTTC. It yields the protein CASRVGEGSFFNEQFF.

Ten or more counts support this clonotype. The chain links TRBV12-5 to TRBJ1-1; D ambiguous. This CDR3 has 15 amino acids. The germline CDR1 and CDR2 sequences are LGHNT and FRNRAP. V was trimmed by 0 bases and J by 5 bases, leaving 13 bases between them. CDR3 nucleotide sequence: TGTGCTAGTGGTTTGGTCCTTGGCCGGGAAACTGAAGCTTTCTTT. Protein product: CASGLVLGRETEAFF.

This clonotype was observed many times. The V and J genes are TRBV6-1 and TRBJ1-5; D unresolved. Germline V CDR1 and CDR2: MNHNS, SASEGT. V lost 4 bases, J lost 1 base, and 11 bases lay in between. This CDR3 has 15 amino acids. The DNA of the CDR3 is TGTGCCAGCAGTGCGTTAGGCGCCAGCAATCAGCCCCAGCATTTT. Encoded protein: CASSALGASNQPQHF.

This clonotype was recorded many times. V usage is TRBV6-2 or TRBV6-3 and J usage is TRBJ2-7; a weak D match, TRBD2 (6 bases). V was pared by 6 bases and J by 4 bases, with 22 bases between. Germline CDR1 MNHEY, CDR2 SVGEGT. The length of the CDR3 is 16 residues. The CDR3 DNA follows: TGTGCCAGCAGCCCCAACTTAGGCGGGGCCGATTACGAGCAGTACTTC. Its protein product is CASSPNLGGADYEQYF.

This clonotype was seen ten or more times. The chain links TRBV6-2 or TRBV6-3 to TRBJ2-2; 8 nucleotides align to TRBD2. The V and J ends lost 5 bases and 5 bases, in that order; junction bases with no gene match: 4. Germline V gene data show CDR1 as MNHEY and CDR2 as SVGEGT. This CDR3 region has 14 residues. The CDR3 region has the DNA TGTGCCAGCAGTGCCGGGACTAGGACCGGGGAGCTGTTTTTT. It encodes CASSAGTRTGELFF.

This clonotype was counted ten times or more. The chain employs TRBV3-1 and TRBJ1-2, with a tentative D call TRBD1 (5 bases). The CDR3 sequence is 14 residues long. V dropped 0 bases and J dropped 8 bases, with 13 bases sitting between them. Looked up from germline, CDR1 is LGHDT and CDR2 is YNNKEL (reference sequence). DNA for the CDR3: TGTGCCAGCAGCCAAGACGACCAGGGAAGGGGCTACACCTTC. Its protein is CASSQDDQGRGYTF.

This clonotype was picked up one time. The chain uses TRBV7-2 and TRBJ2-7, with a possible D match to TRBD1 (5 bases). Germline lookup yields CDR1 SGHTA and CDR2 FQGNSA. The V end was cut by 0 bases, the J end by 4 bases, with 13 bases between. This CDR3 contains 15 residues. The CDR3 bases are TGTGCCAGCAGCTTAGCAGGGGCGAAGTGGTACGAGCAGTACTTC. Amino acids: CASSLAGAKWYEQYF. Filled out from reference TRBV7-2 and TRBJ2-7, the complete variable domain reads GAGVSQSPSNKVTEKGKDVELRCDPISGHTALYWYRQSLGQGLEFLIYFQGNSAPDKSGLPSDRFSAERTGGSVSTLTIQRTQQEDSAVYLCASSLAGAKWYEQYFGPGTRLTVT.

This clonotype was detected many times. This sequence joins TRBV27 and TRBJ1-1; TRBD1 agrees at 7 bases. The CDR3 sequence is 12 residues long. Germline values: CDR1 MNHEY, CDR2 SMNVEV (reference sequence). With 5 bases clipped from V and 10 bases from J, the junction kept 7 bases outside the gene matches. This CDR3 is CASSPVRGRAFF. DNA for the CDR3: TGTGCCAGCAGTCCCGTTAGGGGGCGAGCTTTCTTT.

This clonotype occurred many times. V and J are TRBV5-1 and TRBJ2-7; TRBD1 agrees at 7 bases. This CDR3 is built from 15 residues. CDR1 is SGHRS, CDR2 YFSETQ, per germline. Trimming cost V 2 bases and J 0 bases; bases outside gene matches: 5. The CDR3 region has the DNA TGCGCCAGCAGCTTTTTACAGGGGAGCTCCTACGAGCAGTACTTC. It is translated as CASSFLQGSSYEQYF.

This clonotype was observed at least ten times. This chain uses TRBV11-2 with TRBJ1-1, with 8 nucleotides matching TRBD1. Trimming cost V 7 bases and J 6 bases; bases outside gene matches: 7. The CDR3 runs to 13 residues. The germline CDR1 and CDR2 sequences are SGHAT and FQNNGV. The CDR3 DNA sequence: TGTGCCAGCACCGGACAGGGTGTGCCTGAAGCTTTCTTT. Translating gives CASTGQGVPEAFF.